The clone carrying this TCR beta chain was seen ten or more times. Its specificity is not known. Trimming left V 1 base short and J 6 bases short, with 4 bases between. Germline CDR1 LGHDT, CDR2 YNNKEL (reference sequence). CDR3 length: 11 residues. An oligonucleotide containing a UMI was ligated to the 3' end of TCR cDNA. Adult healthy volunteers gave 2.5 ml peripheral blood for whole-blood RNA. Input was roughly 1 to 1000 ng of DNase-treated total RNA without cell sorting. Ligated cDNA underwent four rounds of PCR with nested alpha and beta constant region primers and SP2. One entry per CDR3 protein results from TCRdb running MiXCR on the UMI-ligation and nested PCR reads. The data show tens of thousands of distinct CDR3 sequences, roughly 5.2% seen once. These data are taken from a study of naive and memory T cell subsets. Study-wide points: The RNA method is potentially sensitive to activation and differentiation changes.

Sequenced input: blood. This chain joins TRBV3-1 and TRBJ2-7; D ambiguous. The receptor was derived from an adult in good health. The CDR3 reads CASSQVSEQYF. CDR3 DNA sequence: TGTGCCAGCAGCCAAGTATCCGAGCAGTACTTC.